This T cell receptor beta chain was identified during a study of OX40 agonist ivuxolimab in advanced cancers. At the level of the study: Ivuxolimab, an antibody acting as an agonist of OX40 (CD134), was used to treat patients. Patient treatment consisted of intravenous ivuxolimab administration every 2 weeks at 0.01 to 10 mg/kg. Study-level points and caveats: Antigen targets of the expanded peripheral T cells went undetermined.

In this sample, this clone turned up a few times. Its target is unknown. The V gene end was trimmed by 3 bases and the J gene end by 3 bases; junction bases not matched to a gene: 6. This CDR3 is 15 amino acids long. Per germline, CDR1 SGHDT and CDR2 YYEEEE. This table comes from immunoSEQ multiplex PCR, and its TCRdb copy is limited to in-frame clones, with some not included. Among about 19,000 clones listed, 68% were seen once. The chain links TRBV5-6 to TRBJ2-3; the match to TRBD2 covers 8 bases. This clonotype was obtained from an adult with an advanced solid tumor such as melanoma, head and neck, liver or kidney cancer. Sequencing was performed on CD4+ or CD8+ T cells sorted from blood, taken in a trial of the OX40 agonist ivuxolimab. DNA for the CDR3: TGTGCCAGCAGCTACAAGCGGGAGAGAACAGATACGCAGTATTTT. Translating gives CASSYKRERTDTQYF.